The rows below give T cell receptor beta chains drawn from one sample of a study of T cells in Graves' hyperthyroidism and ophthalmopathy. One entry per CDR3 protein results from TCRdb running MiXCR on the multiplex PCR reads. The table lists about 560,000 distinct CDR3 sequences, roughly a sixth of them singletons. The material sequenced was blood. These TCRs come from a woman younger than 35 with Graves' hyperthyroidism. CDR3s include the opening cysteine and the closing phenylalanine or tryptophan. A D gene is named only where the DNA matches it firmly. Not every row has a clone size; where given, it reads once, few, many or a size class.

clone size,J gene,D gene,V gene,CDR3 DNA,CDR3 protein
NA,TRBJ2-7,NA,TRBV28,TGTGCCAGCAGTGTACCGACAAGGATTTCGTACTTC,CASSVPTRISYF
NA,TRBJ2-3,NA,TRBV19,TGTGCCAGTAGCTCTGAGGGAATCGCAGATACGCAGTATTTT,CASSSEGIADTQYF
many,TRBJ2-1,TRBD2,TRBV5-4,TGTGCCAGCAGGCGACTAGCGGGAGTCGATGAGCAGTTCTTC,CASRRLAGVDEQFF
NA,TRBJ2-7,NA,TRBV11-3,TGTGCCAGCAGGTCGGGTTCAGGGGGGGACGAGCAGTACTTC,CASRSGSGGDEQYF
NA,TRBJ2-7,TRBD2,TRBV7-2,TGTGCCAGCAGCGTGGCGGGCGGGGGGACCTACGCCGTGCAGTACTTC,CASSVAGGGTYAVQYF
NA,TRBJ1-5,TRBD1,TRBV7-8,TGTGCCAGCAGATCGGGACAGGGCCCTCTGGGGCAGCCCCAGCATTTT,CASRSGQGPLGQPQHF
NA,TRBJ1-4,NA,TRBV2,TGTGCCAGCAGAGGGACGCACGGGTTTTTT,CASRGTHGFF
NA,TRBJ2-3,TRBD2,TRBV18,TGTGCCAGCTCACCCCCCGGGGGGGGCTCGGGTACGCAGTATTTT,CASSPPGGGSGTQYF
many,TRBJ2-3,TRBD2,TRBV9,TGTGCCAGCAGCGCCAGGACTAGCGGGGCATTCACAGATACGCAGTATTTT,CASSARTSGAFTDTQYF
many,TRBJ2-2,NA,TRBV5-1,TGCGCCAGCAGCTCCTTAGCGATCGCGAACACCGGGGAGCTGTTTTTT,CASSSLAIANTGELFF
many,TRBJ1-2,TRBD1,TRBV12-3/TRBV12-4,TGTGCCAGCAGTTTCTCCGGGACAGGGGGCTCTGGCTACACCTTC,CASSFSGTGGSGYTF
many,TRBJ1-5,TRBD1,TRBV2,TGTGCCAGCAGTGCCCCAGGGGGCAGGGGCAATCAGCCCCAGCATTTT,CASSAPGGRGNQPQHF
NA,TRBJ1-2,TRBD1,TRBV6-2/TRBV6-3,TGTGCCAGCAAACTCCCTGCGACAGGGAGGAACTATGGCTACACCTTC,CASKLPATGRNYGYTF
many,TRBJ1-1,NA,TRBV29-1,TGCAGCGTTGCCTTGAGGAACACTGAAGCTTTCTTT,CSVALRNTEAFF
NA,TRBJ2-5,TRBD2,TRBV30,TGTGCCTGGAGCCGACTAGCGGGAGGGGAGACCCAGTACTTC,CAWSRLAGGETQYF
many,TRBJ2-1,TRBD1,TRBV5-1,TGCGCCAGCAGGAGGACAGGGGGCAGCGACAATGAGCAGTTCTTC,CASRRTGGSDNEQFF
few,TRBJ2-1,NA,TRBV6-2/TRBV6-3,TGTGCCAGCAGTATAGCGGAGAGACCTCACAATGAGCAGTTCTTC,CASSIAERPHNEQFF
many,TRBJ2-7,NA,TRBV18,TGTGCCAGCTCACCTCTCCTCGCCAGCAACGAGCAGTACTTC,CASSPLLASNEQYF
many,TRBJ2-3,TRBD2,TRBV11-2,TGTGCCAGCAGCTCGGAGCGGGAGGGCCGCGACGGCGCAGATACGCAGTATTTT,CASSSEREGRDGADTQYF
many,TRBJ1-1,NA,TRBV20-1,TGCAGTGCTAGCGGGCTAAGGGAGAACACTGAAGCTTTCTTT,CSASGLRENTEAFF
NA,TRBJ2-6,TRBD1,TRBV12-3/TRBV12-4,TGTGCCAGCAGTTTAAAGATAGGACAGGGTTCTTCTGGGGCCAACGTCCTGACTTTC,CASSLKIGQGSSGANVLTF
many,TRBJ2-3,NA,TRBV6-6,TGTGCCAGCAGTTACTCGAAAGGACCCCCAGGGGATACGCAGTATTTT,CASSYSKGPPGDTQYF
few,TRBJ2-1,TRBD1,TRBV6-2/TRBV6-3,TGTGCCAGCAGCGACCCGGGACAGGGATCTTACAATGAGCAGTTCTTC,CASSDPGQGSYNEQFF
NA,TRBJ1-3,NA,TRBV6-5,TGTGCCAGCAGTTACAAAGCCGGGGGGGGAAACACCATACATTTT,CASSYKAGGGNTIHF
NA,TRBJ2-7,TRBD2,TRBV10-3,TGTGCCATCAGAATGACTAGCGGCACCTACGAGCAGTACTTC,CAIRMTSGTYEQYF
NA,TRBJ1-1,TRBD1,TRBV29-1,TGCAGCACCAGGGGGCCTGAAGCTTTCTTT,CSTRGPEAFF
few,TRBJ1-5,NA,TRBV10-2,TGCGCCAGCAGTGAGTCGGGCAGGGCGGGCAATCAGCCCCAGCATTTT,CASSESGRAGNQPQHF
NA,TRBJ2-5,NA,TRBV7-6,TGTGCCAGCAGCTTATCGTGGGGGGCCAGGGAGACCCAGTACTTC,CASSLSWGARETQYF
NA,TRBJ1-2,NA,TRBV6-1,TGTGCCAGCAGGGCTTCTGGCTACACCTTC,CASRASGYTF
few,TRBJ2-3,NA,TRBV29-1,TGCAGCGTTGAAAGTGGGGTGGCAGATACGCAGTATTTT,CSVESGVADTQYF
NA,TRBJ2-1,TRBD2,TRBV11-2,TGTGCCAGCAGCTTAGGGGGCAAAACGGGAGGGGTTAACTACAATGAGCAGTTCTTC,CASSLGGKTGGVNYNEQFF
NA,TRBJ1-1,NA,TRBV3-1,TGTGCCAGCAGCCAAGTAGTAGATGGGCATTCGGCTTTCTTT,CASSQVVDGHSAFF
few,TRBJ2-7,TRBD1,TRBV13,TGTGCCAGCAGCCGTAGACAGGGTGTCCACGAGCAGTACTTC,CASSRRQGVHEQYF
few,TRBJ2-1,NA,TRBV27,TGTGCCAGCAGTTTATATGGCGGAGGCTCCTACAATGAGCAGTTCTTC,CASSLYGGGSYNEQFF
few,TRBJ2-1,NA,TRBV10-3,TGTGCCATCAGTGACGGACCCTACAATGAGCAGTTCTTC,CAISDGPYNEQFF
many,TRBJ2-1,TRBD2,TRBV24-1,TGTGCCACCAGTGATCCGGCGGGAGGGCCCCCGTTCTTC,CATSDPAGGPPFF
NA,TRBJ2-3,NA,TRBV30,TGTGCCTCCTCCCTCGGGGTCCAGTGGGTCACAGATACGCAGTATTTT,CASSLGVQWVTDTQYF
NA,TRBJ1-1,NA,TRBV6-2/TRBV6-3,TGTGCCACCCTGCTTCGGGGTCGGGACACTGAAGCTTTCTTT,CATLLRGRDTEAFF
few,TRBJ1-3,TRBD1,TRBV5-1,TGCGCCAGCAGCTCGTCCGGGACAGCTGGAAACACCATATATTTT,CASSSSGTAGNTIYF
few,TRBJ2-7,TRBD2,TRBV27,TGTGCCAGCCAACCGGGCCCCCGTAGCGGGGAGTACGAGCAGTACTTC,CASQPGPRSGEYEQYF
NA,TRBJ2-5,NA,TRBV6-1,TGTGCCAGCAGTGAAGCCTCACGCGGCGGCCATGGGTACTTC,CASSEASRGGHGYF
NA,TRBJ1-4,NA,TRBV4-1,TGCGCCAGCAGCCCTACTCAGGTTACTAATGAAAAACTGTTTTTT,CASSPTQVTNEKLFF
NA,TRBJ1-4,NA,TRBV4-3,TGCGCCAGCAGCCAAGAGGGAGCAGGACGAGAAAAACTGTTTTTT,CASSQEGAGREKLFF
many,TRBJ2-3,TRBD1,TRBV28,TGTGCCAGCAGTCCCGGGACAGGGGCTAGCACAGATACGCAGTATTTT,CASSPGTGASTDTQYF
many,TRBJ2-3,TRBD2,TRBV15,TGTGCCACCAGCAGGGGACGTGATAGCGGGGGATCAGATACGCAGTATTTT,CATSRGRDSGGSDTQYF
few,TRBJ2-1,TRBD2,TRBV6-2/TRBV6-3,TGTGCCAGCAGCCGCCCCCTGGGAGGGCTCTGGAATGAGCAGTTCTTC,CASSRPLGGLWNEQFF
many,TRBJ2-1,TRBD2,TRBV11-2,TGTGCCAGCAGCTCGCGCGTGGGACTAGCGGGGGCAAATGAGCAGTTCTTC,CASSSRVGLAGANEQFF
few,TRBJ2-7,TRBD2,TRBV11-3,TGTGCCAGCAGCCCCCGGGAGGGAATAGAGCAGTACTTC,CASSPREGIEQYF
NA,TRBJ2-5,NA,TRBV4-1,TGCGCCAGCAGCCAAGATCCGACCGCCAGTTCAAAAGTAGCCCAAGAGACCCAGTACTTC,CASSQDPTASSKVAQETQYF